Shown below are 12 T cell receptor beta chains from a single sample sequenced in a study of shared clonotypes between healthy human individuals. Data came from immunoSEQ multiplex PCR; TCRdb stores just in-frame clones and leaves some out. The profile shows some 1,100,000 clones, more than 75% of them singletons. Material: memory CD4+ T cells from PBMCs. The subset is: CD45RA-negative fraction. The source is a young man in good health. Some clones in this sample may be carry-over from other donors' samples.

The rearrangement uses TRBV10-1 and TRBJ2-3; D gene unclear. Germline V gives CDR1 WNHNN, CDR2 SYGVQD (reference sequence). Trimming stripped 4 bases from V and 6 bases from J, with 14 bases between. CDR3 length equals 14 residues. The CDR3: CASSALDAQDTQYF. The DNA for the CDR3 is TGCGCCAGCAGTGCTTTGGACGCCCAGGATACGCAGTATTTT.

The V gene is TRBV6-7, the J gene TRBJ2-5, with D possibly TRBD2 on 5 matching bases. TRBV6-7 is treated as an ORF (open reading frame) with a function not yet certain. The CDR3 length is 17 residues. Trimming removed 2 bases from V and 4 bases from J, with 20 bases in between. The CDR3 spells CASSYPTQLGPPETQYF. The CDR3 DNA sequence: TGTGCCAGCAGTTACCCGACTCAACTAGGCCCCCCAGAGACCCAGTACTTC.

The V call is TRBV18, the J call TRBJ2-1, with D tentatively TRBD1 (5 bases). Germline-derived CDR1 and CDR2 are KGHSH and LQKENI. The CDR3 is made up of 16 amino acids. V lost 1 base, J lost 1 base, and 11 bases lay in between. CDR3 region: CASSPRLRGSYNEQFF. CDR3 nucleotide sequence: TGTGCCAGCTCACCACGTCTTAGGGGATCCTACAATGAGCAGTTCTTC.

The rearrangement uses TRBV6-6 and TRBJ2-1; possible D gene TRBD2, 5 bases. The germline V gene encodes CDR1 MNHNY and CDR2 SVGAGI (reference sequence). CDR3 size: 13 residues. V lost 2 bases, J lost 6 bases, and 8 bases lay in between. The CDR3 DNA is TGTGCCAGCAGTTACCCGGGGAGCAATGAGCAGTTCTTC. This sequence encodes CASSYPGSNEQFF.

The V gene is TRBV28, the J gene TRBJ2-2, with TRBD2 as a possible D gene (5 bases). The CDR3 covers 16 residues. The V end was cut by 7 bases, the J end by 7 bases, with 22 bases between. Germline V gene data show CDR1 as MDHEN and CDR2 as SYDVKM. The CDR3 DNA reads TGTGCCAGCATCTCCCCCGAGGCGGGTAACGTCGGGGAGCTGTTTTTT. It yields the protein CASISPEAGNVGELFF. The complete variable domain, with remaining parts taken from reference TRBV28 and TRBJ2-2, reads DVKVTQSSRYLVKRTGEKVFLECVQDMDHENMFWYRQDPGLGLRLIYFSYDVKMKEKGDIPEGYSVSREKKERFSLILESASTNQTSMYLCASISPEAGNVGELFFGEGSRLTVL.

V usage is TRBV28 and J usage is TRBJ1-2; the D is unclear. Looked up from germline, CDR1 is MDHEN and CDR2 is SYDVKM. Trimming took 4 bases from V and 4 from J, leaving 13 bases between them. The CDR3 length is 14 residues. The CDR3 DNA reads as TGTGCCAGCAGTTCCCCAAGGACCGCCTATGGCTACACCTTC. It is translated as CASSSPRTAYGYTF.

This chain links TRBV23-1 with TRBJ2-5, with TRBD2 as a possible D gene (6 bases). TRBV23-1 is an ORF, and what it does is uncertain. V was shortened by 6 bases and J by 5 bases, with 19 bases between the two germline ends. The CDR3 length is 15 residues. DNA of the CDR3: TGCGCCAGCAGAACTCTCGGGGAGGAGGAGGAGACCCAGTACTTC. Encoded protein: CASRTLGEEEETQYF.

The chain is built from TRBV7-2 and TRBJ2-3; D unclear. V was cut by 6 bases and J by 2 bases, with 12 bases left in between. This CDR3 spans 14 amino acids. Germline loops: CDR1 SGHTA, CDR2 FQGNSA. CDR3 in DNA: TGTGCCAGCAGTTTCTCTAGGTCCACAGATACGCAGTATTTT. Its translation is CASSFSRSTDTQYF.

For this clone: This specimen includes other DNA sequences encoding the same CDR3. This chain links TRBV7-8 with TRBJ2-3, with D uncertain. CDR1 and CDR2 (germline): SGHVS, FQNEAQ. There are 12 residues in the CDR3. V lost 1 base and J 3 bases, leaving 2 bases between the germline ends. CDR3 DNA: TGTGCCAGCAGCTTAGGAACAGATACGCAGTATTTT. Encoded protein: CASSLGTDTQYF. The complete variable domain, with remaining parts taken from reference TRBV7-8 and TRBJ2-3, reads GAGVSQSPRYKVAKRGQDVALRCDPISGHVSLFWYQQALGQGPEFLTYFQNEAQLDKSGLPSDRFFAERPEGSVSTLKIQRTQQEDSAVYLCASSLGTDTQYFGPGTRLTVL.

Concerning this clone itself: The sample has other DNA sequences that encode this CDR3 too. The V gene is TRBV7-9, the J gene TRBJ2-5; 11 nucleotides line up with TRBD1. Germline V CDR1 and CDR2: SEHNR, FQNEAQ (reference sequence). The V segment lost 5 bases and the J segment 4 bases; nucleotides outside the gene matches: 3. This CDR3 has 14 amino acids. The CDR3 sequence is CASSPGTGGETQYF. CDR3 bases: TGTGCCAGCAGCCCGGGGACAGGGGGAGAGACCCAGTACTTC.

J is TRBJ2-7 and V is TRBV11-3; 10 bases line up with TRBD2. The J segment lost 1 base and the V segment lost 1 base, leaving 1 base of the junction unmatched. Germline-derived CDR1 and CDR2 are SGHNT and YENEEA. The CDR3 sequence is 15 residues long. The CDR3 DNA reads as TGTGCCAGCAGCTTAGCTAGCGGGAGTTCCTACGAGCAGTACTTC. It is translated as CASSLASGSSYEQYF. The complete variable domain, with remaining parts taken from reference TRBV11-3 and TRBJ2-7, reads EAGVVQSPRYKIIEKKQPVAFWCNPISGHNTLYWYLQNLGQGPELLIRYENEEAVDDSQLPKDRFSAERLKGVDSTLKIQPAELGDSAVYLCASSLASGSSYEQYFGPGTRLTVT.

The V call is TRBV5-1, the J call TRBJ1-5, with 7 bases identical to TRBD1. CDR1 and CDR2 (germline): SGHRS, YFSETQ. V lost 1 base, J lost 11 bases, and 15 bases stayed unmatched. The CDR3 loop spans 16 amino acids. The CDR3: CASSLLGGQVYEAQHF. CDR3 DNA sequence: TGCGCCAGCAGCTTGCTCGGAGGACAGGTGTATGAGGCCCAGCATTTT.